The text below deals with one T cell receptor beta chain. Original processing notes: Reference gene primer amplification in the assay estimated nucleated cell counts. TCRdb keeps only in-frame clones here, not all; method: immunoSEQ multiplex PCR. That table furnishes V, J and clone size, whereas the DNA furnished D and trimming. Counted here are about 78,000 clones, roughly nine tenths occurring once; the ten biggest clones make up about 5.3%. This sample was included in a study of blood T cell repertoires in COVID-19. Overall study context: Both acute and convalescent COVID-19 samples were obtained from the United States, Italy and Spain. PBMCs, B-cell-depleted T cells, or T cells provided the cDNA or gDNA that made up the material.

CDR1 LGHDT and CDR2 YNNKEL come from the germline V gene (reference sequence). J gave up 0 bases and V 1 base, and 6 bases lay outside the gene matches. This CDR3 spans 18 amino acids. The rearrangement links TRBV3-1 (or the pseudogene TRBV3-2) to TRBJ2-2; 9 nucleotides agree with TRBD2. This receptor was obtained from an elderly woman with active or convalescent COVID-19. The sample comprised peripheral blood. The CDR3 loop reads CASSQGLLAGTNTGELFF. The CDR3 DNA is TGTGCCAGCAGCCAAGGATTGCTAGCGGGAACGAACACCGGGGAGCTGTTTTTT.